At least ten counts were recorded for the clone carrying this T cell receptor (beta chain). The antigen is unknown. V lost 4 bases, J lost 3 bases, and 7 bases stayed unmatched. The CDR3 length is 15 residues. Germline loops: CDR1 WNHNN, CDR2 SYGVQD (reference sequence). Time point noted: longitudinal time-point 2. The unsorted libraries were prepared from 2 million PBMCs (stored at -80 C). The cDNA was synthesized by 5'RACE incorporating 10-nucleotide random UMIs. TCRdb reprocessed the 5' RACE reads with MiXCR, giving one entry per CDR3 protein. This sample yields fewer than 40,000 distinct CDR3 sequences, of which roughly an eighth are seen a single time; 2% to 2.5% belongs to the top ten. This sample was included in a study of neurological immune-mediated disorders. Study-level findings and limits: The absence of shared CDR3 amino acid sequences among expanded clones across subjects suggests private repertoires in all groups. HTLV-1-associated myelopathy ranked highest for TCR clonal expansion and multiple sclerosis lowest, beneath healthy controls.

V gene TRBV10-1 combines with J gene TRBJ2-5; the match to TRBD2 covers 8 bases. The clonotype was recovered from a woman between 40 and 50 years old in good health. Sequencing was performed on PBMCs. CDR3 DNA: TGCGCCAGCAGTGCAACGACTAGCGCCGAAGAGACCCAGTACTTC. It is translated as CASSATTSAEETQYF.